The 3 T cell receptor beta chains reported below all come from one sample, sequenced in a study of blood T cells in healthy people across ages. Primed by a sample-barcoded 5' primer and a J-beta primer mix, a second PCR proceeded for 7 to 11 cycles. TCRdb reprocessed the 5' RACE reads with MiXCR, giving one entry per CDR3 protein. The sample includes approximately 810,000 distinct CDR3 sequences, 25% to 35% of them seen just once. The source material was blood. The receptors originated from a woman of 80 years or more in good health.

This clonotype was recorded once. It may be a read error: a sequence one base away is much more abundant. The CDR3: CSALDRAKSIQYF. The CDR3 region has the DNA TGCAGTGCTTTAGACAGGGCCAAAAGCATTCAGTACTTC. The chain employs TRBV20-1 and TRBJ2-4, with 7 bases lining up with TRBD1. CDR3 length: 13 residues. CDR1 is DFQATT, CDR2 SNEGSKA, per germline (reference sequence).

This clonotype was seen repeatedly, ten times or more. The rearrangement uses TRBV11-2 and TRBJ2-3; D ambiguous. The CDR3 covers 13 residues. Deletions cut 3 bases from V and 2 bases from J, with 6 bases between. The V gene's germline CDR1 is SGHAT and CDR2 FQNNGV. The CDR3, as DNA: TGTGCCAGCAGCTTGCTAGTCACAGATACGCAGTATTTT. It is translated as CASSLLVTDTQYF.

The J gene is TRBJ2-2, the V gene TRBV6-2 or TRBV6-3; TRBD2 might be the D (7 bases). V lost 6 bases, J lost 7 bases, and 18 bases lay in between. The germline V gene encodes CDR1 MNHEY and CDR2 SVGEGT. This CDR3 comprises 15 residues. CDR3 sequence: CASRPTGGQGGELFF. The CDR3 DNA is TGTGCCAGCAGGCCAACCGGGGGGCAAGGCGGGGAGCTGTTTTTT.